The rows below give T cell receptor beta chains drawn from one sample of a study of Graves' ophthalmopathy and Graves' hyperthyroidism. Via MiXCR, TCRdb re-called the multiplex PCR reads, giving one row per CDR3 protein. The sample lists over 650,000 distinct CDR3 sequences; about two fifths were seen once. The sequencing input was peripheral blood. The receptors come from an adult man with Graves' ophthalmopathy. Each CDR3 is given with its conserved first and last residue. Rows may omit the clone size; those that give it use once, few, many or a size class.

size: NA
V: TRBV7-9
CDR3: CASSLAGDPF

size: NA
V: TRBV20-1
CDR3: CSANLGPGNQPQHF

size: many
V: TRBV10-3
CDR3: CAITDGSYEQYF

size: many
V: TRBV2
CDR3: CASRPARSGPLGRQYF

size: NA
V: TRBV7-2
CDR3: CASTTPGKGNTIYF

size: NA
V: TRBV29-1
CDR3: CSVGGDGPYEQYF

size: NA
V: TRBV2
CDR3: CASSVRAGGVGNTEAFF

size: many
V: TRBV29-1
CDR3: CSVEGGQGVTEAFF

size: many
V: TRBV2
CDR3: CASSAGGTLYGYTF

size: NA
V: TRBV29-1
CDR3: CSVGPRLYTF

size: NA
V: TRBV10-3
CDR3: CAGARVYGYTF

size: many
V: TRBV25-1
CDR3: CASSEGGGPRTEAFF

size: NA
V: TRBV20-1
CDR3: CSASSQPNSPLHF

size: few
V: TRBV11-2
CDR3: CASSLKGEQFF

size: NA
V: TRBV15
CDR3: CATSRVAGGKETQYF